This T cell receptor beta chain was recovered during a study of blood T cell repertoires in COVID-19. Study summary: There were acute and convalescent COVID-19 samples, and they came from the United States, Italy and Spain. PBMCs, B-cell-depleted T cells, or T cells provided the cDNA or gDNA that made up the material.

In the authors' workflow: Nucleated cell counts were estimated from reference gene primer amplification. TCRdb keeps only in-frame clones here, not all; method: immunoSEQ multiplex PCR. V, J and clone size were drawn from that table, and D and trimming were deduced from the DNA. In the table there are around 130,000 clones, around 80% of which are singletons. Between the trimmed V and J ends, which lost 4 bases and 4 bases, there was a span of 17 bases. The CDR3 loop spans 15 amino acids. The germline V gene encodes CDR1 SGDLS and CDR2 YYNGEE. The chain recombines TRBV9 with TRBJ2-5, with a tentative D call TRBD2 (7 bases). The source material was peripheral blood. The sequence was collected from a man aged 55 to 70 with active or convalescent COVID-19. In DNA form, the CDR3 reads TGTGCCAGCAGCTTCCCCTCGGGGGGCGTAGAGACCCAGTACTTC. Amino acid sequence: CASSFPSGGVETQYF.